A selection of T cell receptor beta chains follows, all from one sample in a study of T cell responses to AZD1222 COVID-19 vaccine. Profiled with immunoSEQ multiplex PCR; TCRdb holds only in-frame clones, not every one. The data contain 130,000 or so clones, roughly nine tenths of them singletons. Sequenced material: peripheral blood, taken on day 0 of AZD1222 vaccination. Receptor source: an adult in good health. Each CDR3 is given with its conserved first and last residue. The D gene is left open where the match is weak. Clone size appears in some rows only: once, few, many, or a class for an expanded clone.

D: TRBD1
size: -
J: TRBJ1-1
V: TRBV4-3
DNA: TGCGCCAGCAGCCAAGATTTTCAGGGGGTGAGCACTGAAGCTTTCTTT
CDR3: CASSQDFQGVSTEAFF

D: -
size: -
J: TRBJ2-3
V: TRBV9
DNA: TGTGCCAGCAGCACGACGGTGGCCAGGGACGACACAGATACGCAGTATTTT
CDR3: CASSTTVARDDTDTQYF

D: TRBD2
size: -
J: TRBJ2-5
V: TRBV6-5
DNA: TGTGCCAGCAGTCCGGGACTAGCGACAGAGACCCAGTACTTC
CDR3: CASSPGLATETQYF

D: -
size: -
J: TRBJ2-7
V: TRBV6-5
DNA: TGTGCCAGCAGTTATGGGGGGATTATGGACGAGCAGTACTTC
CDR3: CASSYGGIMDEQYF

D: -
size: -
J: TRBJ2-7
V: TRBV4-1
DNA: TGCGCCAGCAGCCAAGAGACTACCACCTCCTACGAGCAGTACTTC
CDR3: CASSQETTTSYEQYF

D: TRBD1
size: -
J: TRBJ1-6
V: TRBV15
DNA: TGTGCCACCAGCAGAGATCAAGGGGGCGGTTCACCCCTCCACTTT
CDR3: CATSRDQGGGSPLHF

D: -
size: -
J: TRBJ1-1
V: TRBV30
DNA: TGTGCCTGGAGTATTCTTCTGGACGGCGGGGCTTTCTTT
CDR3: CAWSILLDGGAFF

D: -
size: few
J: TRBJ1-1
V: TRBV7-9
DNA: TGTGCCAGCAGCTCTGTGGGTGACACTGAAGCTTTCTTT
CDR3: CASSSVGDTEAFF

D: -
size: few
J: TRBJ2-3
V: TRBV6-5
DNA: TGTGCCAGCGGTCAGGGCGGGGCGAGGCAGGATACGCAGTATTTT
CDR3: CASGQGGARQDTQYF

D: TRBD2
size: -
J: TRBJ2-3
V: TRBV3-1/TRBV3-2
DNA: TGTGCCACCGGGACTAGCGGAGCCACAGATACGCAGTATTTT
CDR3: CATGTSGATDTQYF

D: -
size: once
J: TRBJ1-2
V: TRBV29-1
DNA: TGCAGCGTTCCCCTGGGGGGGGGCCTAGACTATGGCTACACCTTC
CDR3: CSVPLGGGLDYGYTF

D: -
size: -
J: TRBJ1-1
V: TRBV4-2
DNA: TGTGCCAGCAGCCAAGATCCCCAGGGGCTGAACACTGAAGCTTTCTTT
CDR3: CASSQDPQGLNTEAFF

D: -
size: -
J: TRBJ1-2
V: TRBV12-5
DNA: TGTGCTAGTGGTCCAGGCCACAGGGATCCCTATGGCTACACCTTC
CDR3: CASGPGHRDPYGYTF

D: TRBD2
size: -
J: TRBJ2-7
V: TRBV25-1
DNA: TGTGCCAGCATCGGTGATAGCGGGAGGGCCTACGGGGAGCAGTACTTC
CDR3: CASIGDSGRAYGEQYF

D: -
size: -
J: TRBJ1-2
V: TRBV12-3/TRBV12-4
DNA: TGTGCCAGCAGTTTCGTCCAGGGTGGCTACACCTTC
CDR3: CASSFVQGGYTF

D: -
size: -
J: TRBJ1-5
V: TRBV7-9
DNA: TGTGCCAGCAGCTATAACCCGACAGGATGGAGCCATCAGCCCCAGCATTTT
CDR3: CASSYNPTGWSHQPQHF

D: TRBD2
size: -
J: TRBJ2-3
V: TRBV7-9
DNA: TGTGCCAGCAGCGCGAGCGGGGCCACAGATACGCAGTATTTT
CDR3: CASSASGATDTQYF

D: -
size: -
J: TRBJ2-3
V: TRBV9
DNA: TGTGCCAGCAGCATTGACAGCGGCGCAGATACGCAGTATTTT
CDR3: CASSIDSGADTQYF

D: -
size: -
J: TRBJ2-5
V: TRBV7-9
DNA: TGTGCCAGCAGCCCAGGAACTAGGGGGAAAGAGACCCAGTACTTC
CDR3: CASSPGTRGKETQYF

D: TRBD2
size: -
J: TRBJ2-7
V: TRBV3-1/TRBV3-2
DNA: TGTGCCAGCAGCCACCTAGCGGGGGGCTACGAGCAGTACTTC
CDR3: CASSHLAGGYEQYF

D: -
size: -
J: TRBJ1-2
V: TRBV10-3
DNA: TGTGCCATCAGTGAGTCGGGGCTTGGAGGCTACACCTTC
CDR3: CAISESGLGGYTF

D: -
size: -
J: TRBJ1-1
V: TRBV2
DNA: TGTGCCAGCTACCGGGGGCCAAGCAACACTGAAGCTTTCTTT
CDR3: CASYRGPSNTEAFF

D: -
size: -
J: TRBJ2-1
V: TRBV6-5
DNA: TGTGCCAGCAGTTACTCCTGGGGACAATACAATGAGCAGTTCTTC
CDR3: CASSYSWGQYNEQFF